This is a list of T cell receptor beta chains from one sample in a study of cytomegalovirus exposure and HLA in healthy donors. The assay was immunoSEQ multiplex PCR, and TCRdb's table has in-frame clones only and misses some. Here the sample spans 200,000 to 250,000 clones, approximately 88% being singletons. Input material: PBMCs. These receptor sequences come from a woman in her twenties or thirties in good health and CMV-seropositive. CDR3s include the opening cysteine and the closing phenylalanine or tryptophan. D genes are given only for firm matches. Clone size, where shown, is once, few, many, or a class for clones that have expanded.

j_call	d_call	v_call	clone_size	cdr3_aa	cdr3_nt
TRBJ2-1	TRBD2	TRBV5-1	few	CASSISGLGLANEQFF	TGCGCCAGCAGCATTTCAGGGTTAGGACTAGCTAATGAGCAGTTCTTC
TRBJ2-6	-	TRBV29-1	-	CSAKTGLGPGANVLTF	TGCAGCGCAAAGACAGGCCTGGGCCCTGGGGCCAACGTCCTGACTTTC
TRBJ2-3	-	TRBV28	-	CASKGIRESDTQYF	TGTGCCAGCAAGGGTATTAGGGAGTCAGATACGCAGTATTTT
TRBJ2-2	-	TRBV28	-	CASIDGTGELFF	TGTGCCAGCATCGACGGGACCGGGGAGCTGTTTTTT
TRBJ1-4	-	TRBV28	-	CASTSKPGRPATNEKLFF	TGTGCCAGCACCTCGAAACCGGGCCGACCTGCAACTAATGAAAAACTGTTTTTT
TRBJ2-3	-	TRBV9	-	CASSGNTDTQYF	TGTGCCAGCAGCGGGAATACAGATACGCAGTATTTT
TRBJ2-5	-	TRBV29-1	-	CSVQGQGGETQYF	TGCAGCGTCCAAGGGCAGGGCGGGGAGACCCAGTACTTC
TRBJ2-7	TRBD1	TRBV7-6	-	CASSPGQDLREQYF	TGTGCCAGCAGCCCTGGACAGGATTTGCGGGAGCAGTACTTC
TRBJ2-7	TRBD1	TRBV6-1	-	CASSGRDSLTGGEQYF	TGTGCCAGCAGTGGCCGGGACAGCCTGACTGGTGGCGAGCAGTACTTC
TRBJ2-1	-	TRBV7-7	few	CASSLALEYNEQFF	TGTGCTAGCAGCTTAGCCTTGGAGTACAATGAGCAGTTCTTC
TRBJ2-7	-	TRBV4-1	-	CASSQVGLNEQYF	TGCGCCAGCAGCCAAGTAGGGCTGAACGAGCAGTACTTC
TRBJ2-5	-	TRBV29-1	-	CSVLLPEETQYF	TGCAGCGTCCTTCTACCAGAAGAGACCCAGTACTTC
TRBJ2-3	-	TRBV28	once	CASSFRSGGDTQYF	TGTGCCAGCAGTTTCAGAAGTGGGGGGGATACGCAGTATTTT
TRBJ2-5	-	TRBV6-1	-	CASSEASFNQETQYF	TGTGCCAGCAGTGAAGCGAGCTTTAACCAAGAGACCCAGTACTTC
TRBJ1-5	-	TRBV30	few	CAWSGTRNQPQHF	TGTGCCTGGAGTGGAACGCGCAATCAGCCCCAGCATTTT
TRBJ2-7	-	TRBV9	-	CASSSRGPPYEQYF	TGTGCCAGCAGCTCCCGTGGGCCTCCCTACGAGCAGTACTTC
TRBJ2-3	-	TRBV27	-	CASSFALVDTQYF	TGTGCCAGCAGTTTTGCCCTGGTGGATACGCAGTATTTT
TRBJ1-4	TRBD1	TRBV11-2	-	CASSRSGTGDEKLFF	TGTGCCAGCAGCCGATCCGGGACAGGGGATGAAAAACTGTTTTTT
TRBJ2-3	TRBD1	TRBV28	-	CASSLPKSGTGADTQYF	TGTGCCAGCAGTCTCCCAAAATCCGGGACAGGGGCAGATACGCAGTATTTT